A single sample gave rise to the 18 T cell receptor beta chains below, sequenced in a study of cytomegalovirus exposure and HLA in healthy donors. Both 60 Vbeta primers and 13 Jbeta primers went into the PCR. Sequencing used immunoSEQ multiplex PCR; TCRdb keeps in-frame clones, though not all of them. The table lists some 110,000 clones, over 9% of them singletons, with around 5.9% in the top ten. Sequences were obtained from PBMCs. These TCRs come from a man between 35 and 55 years old in good health and CMV-seropositive.

This chain joins TRBV2 and TRBJ2-1, with 9 bases lining up with TRBD1. The CDR3 totals 14 residues. With 3 bases clipped from V and 5 bases from J, the junction kept 2 bases outside the gene matches. The germline V gene encodes CDR1 SNHLY and CDR2 FYNNEI. For the CDR3, the DNA is TGTGCCAGCAGTGACGGGACAGGGAACAATGAGCAGTTCTTC. Translating gives CASSDGTGNNEQFF. Drawing the rest from reference TRBV2 and TRBJ2-1, the complete variable domain is EPEVTQTPSHQVTQMGQEVILRCVPISNHLYFYWYRQILGQKVEFLVSFYNNEISEKSEIFDDQFSVERPDGSNFTLKIRSTKLEDSAMYFCASSDGTGNNEQFFGPGTRLTVL.

This chain links TRBV11-3 with TRBJ2-7; 7 bases agree with TRBD1. J gave up 10 bases and V 2 bases, and 8 bases lay outside the gene matches. The CDR3 totals 13 residues. Germline V CDR1 and CDR2: SGHNT, YENEEA. The CDR3 coding sequence is TGTGCCAGCAGCTTAACTCCGAGGGACAGCCAGTACTTC. Its translation is CASSLTPRDSQYF.

The chain recombines TRBV28 with TRBJ2-1; the D gene is possibly TRBD2 (6 bases). This CDR3 has 16 amino acids. CDR1 and CDR2 (germline): MDHEN, SYDVKM. V was pared by 5 bases and J by 8 bases, with 22 bases between. This CDR3 reads CASSPLGGGEKDEQFF. In DNA, the CDR3 is TGTGCCAGCAGTCCGCTTGGGGGAGGAGAGAAAGATGAGCAGTTCTTC.

This clone has a handful of counts. The chain employs TRBV12-1 and TRBJ2-3; the table assigns TRBD2, which was not confirmed against the DNA. TRBV12-1 is a recognized pseudogene. The CDR3 totals 15 residues. CDR3 protein: CASSLRDSYTDTQYF. CDR3 coding DNA: TGTGCCAGCAGTCTGCGGGACTCTTACACAGATACGCAGTATTTT.

Only a few counts were recorded for this clone. This rearrangement joins TRBV5-1 to TRBJ1-5, with 7 bases that match TRBD1. V gave up 3 bases and J gave up 3 bases; unmatched junction bases: 6. Germline loops: CDR1 SGHRS, CDR2 YFSETQ. The CDR3 covers 15 residues. CDR3 sequence: CASSYGTAPNQPQHF. Written as DNA, the CDR3 is TGCGCCAGCAGCTACGGGACAGCCCCCAATCAGCCCCAGCATTTT.

This chain joins TRBV18 and TRBJ1-3; no clear D. This CDR3 has 16 residues. The V gene lost 4 bases and the J gene lost 0 bases, with 13 bases spanning the gap. The germline V gene has CDR1 KGHSH and CDR2 LQKENI. The CDR3 region is CASSRARQYSGNTIYF. CDR3 DNA sequence: TGTGCCAGCTCACGGGCGCGTCAGTACTCTGGAAACACCATATATTTT.

The chain employs TRBV6-1 and TRBJ2-3; D is undetermined. Trimming took 6 bases from V and 1 from J, leaving 5 bases between them. The length of the CDR3 is 12 residues. The V gene's germline CDR1 is MNHNS and CDR2 SASEGT. The CDR3, as DNA: TGTGCCAGCAGGCAGGGCACAGATACGCAGTATTTT. Translated, it gives CASRQGTDTQYF.

The table lists this clone with a few counts. Other DNA sequences in this sample translate to the same CDR3. The J gene is TRBJ2-7, the V gene TRBV27; TRBD2 aligns across 12 bases. Germline lookup yields CDR1 MNHEY and CDR2 SMNVEV (reference sequence). The CDR3 extends over 14 amino acids. V was clipped by 5 bases and J by 2 bases; unmatched bases: 1. DNA for the CDR3: TGTGCCAGCAGTCTAGCGGGAGGGCCCTACGAGCAGTACTTC. Its protein product is CASSLAGGPYEQYF.

The rearrangement links TRBV5-1 to TRBJ2-2, with 7 bases lining up with TRBD1. V lost 7 bases, J lost 5 bases, and 8 bases stayed unmatched. The CDR3 runs to 14 residues. Germline assignment: CDR1 SGHRS and CDR2 YFSETQ. The DNA of the CDR3 is TGCGCCAGCTGTGACAGGGCGAGTACCGGGGAGCTGTTTTTT. Translated, it gives CASCDRASTGELFF.

The sample holds a few counts of this clone. This chain joins TRBV6-6 and TRBJ2-7; possible D gene TRBD1, 5 bases. The CDR3 sequence is 14 residues long. V lost 0 bases to trimming and J lost 5 bases, with 11 bases between them. Germline V gene sequence: CDR1 MNHNY, CDR2 SVGAGI (reference sequence). In nucleotides, the CDR3 is TGTGCCAGCAGTTACTCGAATTCCAGGGACGAGCAGTACTTC. Its translation: CASSYSNSRDEQYF.

The chain has TRBV27 and TRBJ2-1; D remains ambiguous. V lost 4 bases, J lost 5 bases, and 9 bases lay in between. Germline CDR1 and CDR2: MNHEY and SMNVEV (reference sequence). The CDR3 has 13 residues. The CDR3 DNA follows: TGTGCCAGCAGTTACAGAGCCCACAATGAGCAGTTCTTC. Translated: CASSYRAHNEQFF.

This clone came up a few times. This chain links TRBV7-9 with TRBJ2-4; 10 positions match TRBD2. V lost 3 bases to trimming and J lost 7 bases; unmatched junction nucleotides: 6. The CDR3 sequence is 15 residues long. The germline V gene has CDR1 SEHNR and CDR2 FQNEAQ (reference sequence). The CDR3 region is CASSFHSGRLNIQYF. The CDR3 bases are TGTGCCAGCAGCTTCCATAGCGGGAGGCTGAACATTCAGTACTTC.

The J gene is TRBJ2-1, the V gene TRBV25-1, with 10 bases that match TRBD2. V lost 10 bases and J lost 0; bases outside the gene matches: 6. CDR1 and CDR2 from the germline V gene are MGHDK and SYGVNS. CDR3 length: 15 amino acids. The CDR3 loop reads CATQASGSSYNEQFF. DNA of the CDR3: TGTGCCACCCAAGCTAGCGGGAGCTCCTACAATGAGCAGTTCTTC. The whole variable domain, remainder taken from reference TRBV25-1 and TRBJ2-1, is EADIYQTPRYLVIGTGKKITLECSQTMGHDKMYWYQQDPGMELHLIHYSYGVNSTEKGDLSSESTVSRIRTEHFPLTLESARPSHTSQYLCATQASGSSYNEQFFGPGTRLTVL.

This clone has ten or more counts. The chain joins TRBV28 to TRBJ1-1; 8 bases align to TRBD1. The trim removed 5 bases at V and 8 bases at J, leaving 13 bases unmatched. The CDR3 extends over 15 amino acids. CDR1 is MDHEN, CDR2 SYDVKM, per germline. CDR3 loop: CASSVTGGPLLEAFF. The CDR3 coding sequence is TGTGCCAGCAGTGTCACAGGGGGACCGCTCCTAGAAGCTTTCTTT.

The CDR3 DNA reads as TGTGCCAGCAGCTTAGGCCTCCTAGCGGGAGAAGAGACCCAGTACTTC. Its translation is CASSLGLLAGEETQYF. The chain uses TRBV11-3 and TRBJ2-5; 10 bases match TRBD2. CDR3 length: 16 amino acids. Losses at the gene ends were 1 base for V and 3 bases for J; bases not matched to a gene: 5. Per the germline V gene, CDR1 is SGHNT and CDR2 is YENEEA.

The gene calls are TRBV4-3 and TRBJ1-2; D gene uncertain. V was shortened by 0 bases and J by 6 bases, with 8 bases between the two germline ends. In germline, CDR1 is LGHNA, CDR2 YSLEER. The CDR3 length is 13 residues. CDR3 sequence: CASSQDPRDGYTF. The CDR3, as DNA: TGCGCCAGCAGCCAAGACCCCCGGGATGGCTACACCTTC.

The chain employs TRBV11-3 and TRBJ2-3, with 8 bases aligning to TRBD2. V was pared by 3 bases and J by 2 bases, with 10 bases of the junction left unmatched. The germline CDR1 and CDR2 sequences are SGHNT and YENEEA. The CDR3 extends over 17 amino acids. CDR3 sequence (DNA): TGTGCCAGCAGCTTTTGGGGAGCGGGAGCTTTCACAGATACGCAGTATTTT. It is translated as CASSFWGAGAFTDTQYF.

This clone has only a few counts. This chain joins TRBV27 and TRBJ2-1; tentative D call: TRBD1 (6 bases). Germline values: CDR1 MNHEY, CDR2 SMNVEV (reference sequence). V lost 3 bases, J lost 7 bases, and 16 bases lay in between. The CDR3 runs to 15 residues. The CDR3, as DNA: TGTGCCAGCAGTTTGGGACAACCTGGATATAATGAGCAGTTCTTC. It codes for CASSLGQPGYNEQFF.